These 3 T cell receptor beta chains were all obtained from the same sample, sequenced in a study of cytomegalovirus exposure and HLA in healthy donors. It was with 60 Vbeta and 13 Jbeta primers that the PCR ran. TCRdb's copy holds only in-frame clones and misses some; the assay was immunoSEQ multiplex PCR. The sample lists roughly 190,000 clones; more than 75% were seen once. The sequenced sample was PBMCs. These receptor sequences come from a woman between 45 and 60 years old in good health and CMV-seropositive.

V and J are TRBV29-1 and TRBJ1-1, with 7 bases aligning to TRBD1. V was clipped by 4 bases and J by 1 base; unmatched bases: 9. This CDR3 region has 15 residues. Germline CDR1 SQVTM, CDR2 ANQGSEA. CDR3 DNA sequence: TGCAGCGTTGCCGGGACAGCAAACTGGAACACTGAAGCTTTCTTT. Protein product: CSVAGTANWNTEAFF.

This sequence joins TRBV11-2 and TRBJ2-3; 10 bases map to TRBD2. The CDR3 contains 17 residues. Germline V gives CDR1 SGHAT, CDR2 FQNNGV. Trimming removed 2 bases from V and 4 bases from J; junction bases left unmatched: 9. The CDR3 loop reads CASSLLLGLALPDTQYF. CDR3 sequence (DNA): TGTGCCAGCAGCTTACTTCTGGGACTAGCGTTACCAGATACGCAGTATTTT.

V and J are TRBV5-4 and TRBJ1-1; maybe TRBD1 (5 bases). The germline CDR1 and CDR2 sequences are SGHNT and YYREEE (reference sequence). The length of the CDR3 is 15 residues. The V end lost 0 bases, the J end lost 0 bases, and 9 bases lay between the germline ends. In nucleotides, the CDR3 is TGTGCCAGCAGCTTGGGCTCAGGGATGAACACTGAAGCTTTCTTT. The encoded protein is CASSLGSGMNTEAFF.